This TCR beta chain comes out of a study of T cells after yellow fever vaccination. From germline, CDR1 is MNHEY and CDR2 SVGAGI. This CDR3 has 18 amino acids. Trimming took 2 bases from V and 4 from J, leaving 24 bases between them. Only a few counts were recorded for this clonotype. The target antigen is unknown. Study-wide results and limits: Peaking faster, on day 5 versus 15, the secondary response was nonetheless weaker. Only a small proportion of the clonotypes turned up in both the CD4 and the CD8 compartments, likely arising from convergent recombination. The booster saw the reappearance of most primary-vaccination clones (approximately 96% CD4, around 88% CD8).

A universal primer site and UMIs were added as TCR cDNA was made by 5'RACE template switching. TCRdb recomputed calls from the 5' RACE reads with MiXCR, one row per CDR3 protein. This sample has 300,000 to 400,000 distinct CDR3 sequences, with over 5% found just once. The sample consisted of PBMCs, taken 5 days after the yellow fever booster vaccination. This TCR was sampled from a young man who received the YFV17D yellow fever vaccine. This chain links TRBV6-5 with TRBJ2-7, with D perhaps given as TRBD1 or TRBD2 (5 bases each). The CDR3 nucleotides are TGTGCCAGCAGTTACCAGTCGGGGCGAGAGTGGTCTCCATACGAGCAGTACTTC. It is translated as CASSYQSGREWSPYEQYF.